This T cell receptor (beta chain) was sequenced in a study of breast tumors, draining lymph nodes, adjacent tissues. The CDR3 is made up of 17 amino acids. The germline V gene has CDR1 MNHEY and CDR2 SVGEGT. Trimming removed 5 bases from V and 8 bases from J, with 22 bases in between. To note about this clonotype: Its antigen is still unknown. It may be a read error: a sequence one base away is much more abundant.

The lymph nodes were axillary draining lymph nodes from breast cancer patients. Study findings and constraints: Compared with basal-like, luminal-like tumors shared significantly more repertoire with nontumor tissue. Tumor repertoires ranked between lymph nodes and nontumor tissue in diversity, with V and J gene preferences. That most tumor T cells come from lymph nodes remained unproven. Most tumor T cells seemingly derive from lymph node, then expand in tumor.

TCRdb used MiXCR to reprocess the multiplex PCR reads, holding one entry per CDR3 protein. The table has about 270,000 distinct CDR3 sequences, 30% seen once. The receptor was isolated from a female donor with breast cancer. Some clones in this sample may be carry-over from other donors' samples. The gene calls are TRBV6-2 or TRBV6-3 and TRBJ1-6; TRBD1 is a possible D gene (6 bases). Sequencing used axillary lymph node tissue. This CDR3 reads CASSKHTNRDIDSPLHF. The CDR3, as DNA: TGTGCCAGCAGTAAGCATACCAACCGGGACATCGATTCACCCCTCCACTTT.